This T cell receptor (beta chain) was recorded in a study of blood T cell repertoires in COVID-19. Trimming removed 5 bases from V and 8 bases from J, with 12 bases in between. The CDR3 totals 12 residues. As handled by the study authors: Amplification of reference gene primers provided the estimated nucleated cell counts. The protocol was immunoSEQ multiplex PCR, while the TCRdb copy is restricted to in-frame clones and leaves out a portion. The DNA was the basis for D and trimming; V, J and clone size are from that table. The sample has roughly 100,000 clones, roughly four fifths seen once; the top ten hold 3.3%.

The chain employs TRBV12-3 or TRBV12-4 and TRBJ1-2, with TRBD1 as a possible D gene (6 bases). This TCR came from a woman of 80 years or more with active or convalescent COVID-19. The source material was peripheral blood. CDR3 sequence (DNA): TGTGCCAGCAGTGAACAGGGTCGGGGCTACACCTTC. It codes for CASSEQGRGYTF.